The present T cell receptor (beta chain) was sequenced within a study of follicular helper T cells after annual influenza vaccination. Time point meaning: 2014-2015 season, pre-vaccination. Assay: immunoSEQ multiplex PCR; the TCRdb copy retains only in-frame clones and omits some. This table holds fewer than 9,000 clones, approximately 85% found once. V was pared by 7 bases and J by 0 bases, with 13 bases between. The CDR3 totals 14 residues. Germline lookup yields CDR1 MNHNS and CDR2 SASEGT. This TCR derives from an adult who received the influenza vaccine. V is TRBV6-1 and J is TRBJ2-7; maybe TRBD1 (8 bases). Material: CXCR5+ CD38- circulating T follicular helper cells from blood, obtained on the day of influenza vaccination. Subset specified: circulating Tfh, non-naive CD4+CXCR5+PD-1+ (ICOS+CD38+ or ICOS-CD38-). CDR3 bases: TGTGCCAGCACTACAGGGGGGGTCTCCTACGAGCAGTACTTC. This gives the protein CASTTGGVSYEQYF.